This T cell receptor (beta chain) was identified during a study of T cell repertoires in aging, cancer and after chemotherapy. Study-wide results and limits: In healthy donors, age-related TCR diversity loss mainly reflected lost richness. In each cancer cohort, median generation probability increased across chemotherapy, suggesting thymic output rebounded. Compared with age-matched healthy donors, untreated hematological or solid cancer patients showed higher blood TCR clonality.

Trimming stripped 1 base from V and 5 bases from J, with 15 bases between. Germline loops: CDR1 SGHVS, CDR2 FNYEAQ. The CDR3 runs to 16 residues. This clonotype appeared a few times. Its specificity is not known. The template was genomic DNA from peripheral blood, not RNA. A mixed TRB-A/B primer pool amplified rearranged TRB by multiplex touch-down PCR. In TCRdb, the multiplex PCR reads were re-called with MiXCR into one record per CDR3 protein. This sample has 12,000 or so distinct CDR3 sequences, with 31% found just once. This sequence originates from a human donor in good health. The donor label of this sample is uncertain. Sequenced: blood. This sequence joins TRBV7-6 and TRBJ2-1; D is ambiguous. The CDR3 reads CASSLGADGRNNEQFF. CDR3 coding DNA: TGTGCCAGCAGCTTAGGGGCCGATGGCCGTAACAATGAGCAGTTCTTC.